A selection of T cell receptor beta chains follows, all from one sample in a study of T-cell reconstitution after alpha-beta-depleted transplantation in children. From the PCR reads, TCRdb called clonotypes with MiXCR, one entry per CDR3 protein. The repertoire holds 440,000 or so distinct CDR3 sequences, with roughly a tenth as singletons. The specimen was PBMCs from the stem cell graft donor, collected from the stem cell graft. The origin of the receptors is a human donor who donated a stem cell graft to a child with acute myeloid leukemia. Each CDR3 is given with its conserved first and last residue. D genes are given only for firm matches. The size field is filled for only some rows; it gives once, few, many or a size class.

j_call: TRBJ2-1
v_call: TRBV7-8
clone_size: few
d_call: TRBD2
cdr3_aa: CASSLGGLGNYNEQFF
cdr3_nt: TGTGCCAGCAGCTTAGGAGGACTAGGGAACTACAATGAGCAGTTCTTC

j_call: TRBJ1-5
v_call: TRBV4-3
clone_size: .
d_call: .
cdr3_aa: CASSPYGGSNQPQHF
cdr3_nt: TGCGCCAGCAGCCCCTACGGGGGTAGCAATCAGCCCCAGCATTTT

j_call: TRBJ1-5
v_call: TRBV6-2/TRBV6-3
clone_size: few
d_call: .
cdr3_aa: CASTQAGLDQPQHF
cdr3_nt: TGTGCCAGCACCCAAGCGGGGTTGGATCAGCCCCAGCATTTT

j_call: TRBJ2-5
v_call: TRBV29-1
clone_size: many
d_call: .
cdr3_aa: CSGETQYF
cdr3_nt: TGCAGCGGAGAGACCCAGTACTTC

j_call: TRBJ2-3
v_call: TRBV29-1
clone_size: few
d_call: TRBD1
cdr3_aa: CSVWTGSTDTQYF
cdr3_nt: TGCAGCGTCTGGACAGGGAGCACAGATACGCAGTATTTT

j_call: TRBJ1-3
v_call: TRBV9
clone_size: .
d_call: .
cdr3_aa: CASSVEGWRVTRNTIYF
cdr3_nt: TGTGCCAGCAGCGTAGAAGGGTGGAGGGTCACGCGAAACACCATATATTTT

j_call: TRBJ2-2
v_call: TRBV18
clone_size: .
d_call: .
cdr3_aa: CASSPGTKNTGELFF
cdr3_nt: TGTGCCAGCTCACCAGGGACGAAGAACACCGGGGAGCTGTTTTTT

j_call: TRBJ2-2
v_call: TRBV29-1
clone_size: few
d_call: .
cdr3_aa: CSVGTTGELFF
cdr3_nt: TGCAGCGTGGGGACGACCGGGGAGCTGTTTTTT

j_call: TRBJ2-1
v_call: TRBV12-3/TRBV12-4
clone_size: few
d_call: TRBD2
cdr3_aa: CASTLAGGSYNEQFF
cdr3_nt: TGTGCCAGTACTCTAGCGGGGGGGTCCTACAATGAGCAGTTCTTC

j_call: TRBJ1-1
v_call: TRBV3-1
clone_size: many
d_call: .
cdr3_aa: CASSQWGKLNTEAFF
cdr3_nt: TGTGCCAGCAGCCAATGGGGGAAATTGAACACTGAAGCTTTCTTT

j_call: TRBJ1-4
v_call: TRBV25-1
clone_size: .
d_call: .
cdr3_aa: CASSEGERDEKLFF
cdr3_nt: TGTGCCAGCAGTGAGGGGGAGAGGGATGAAAAACTGTTTTTT

j_call: TRBJ2-3
v_call: TRBV20-1
clone_size: many
d_call: .
cdr3_aa: CSARRPGQSTDTQYF
cdr3_nt: TGCAGTGCACGGAGGCCTGGACAGAGCACAGATACGCAGTATTTT

j_call: TRBJ2-1
v_call: TRBV5-1
clone_size: many
d_call: .
cdr3_aa: CASSLAYNEQFF
cdr3_nt: TGCGCCAGCAGCTTAGCCTACAATGAGCAGTTCTTC

j_call: TRBJ2-1
v_call: TRBV29-1
clone_size: few
d_call: TRBD2
cdr3_aa: CSGGLAGLAAEQFF
cdr3_nt: TGCAGCGGGGGACTAGCGGGATTGGCCGCTGAGCAGTTCTTC

j_call: TRBJ2-5
v_call: TRBV2
clone_size: few
d_call: .
cdr3_aa: CASSGSNQETQYF
cdr3_nt: TGTGCCAGCAGTGGTTCCAACCAAGAGACCCAGTACTTC

j_call: TRBJ2-4
v_call: TRBV5-1
clone_size: .
d_call: .
cdr3_aa: CASSLDLGLARNIQYF
cdr3_nt: TGCGCCAGCAGCTTGGACCTCGGGCTAGCCCGAAACATTCAGTACTTC

j_call: TRBJ2-1
v_call: TRBV7-2
clone_size: .
d_call: TRBD2
cdr3_aa: CASSLEWREGLGEQFF
cdr3_nt: TGTGCCAGCAGCTTAGAGTGGCGGGAGGGCCTGGGTGAGCAGTTCTTC

j_call: TRBJ2-6
v_call: TRBV28
clone_size: few
d_call: .
cdr3_aa: CASSLVGAANVLTF
cdr3_nt: TGTGCCAGCAGTTTAGTCGGTGCGGCCAACGTCCTGACTTTC

j_call: TRBJ1-4
v_call: TRBV20-1
clone_size: few
d_call: .
cdr3_aa: CSARPLRGDNEKLFF
cdr3_nt: TGCAGTGCTAGACCCCTCAGGGGTGATAATGAAAAACTGTTTTTT

j_call: TRBJ1-5
v_call: TRBV20-1
clone_size: .
d_call: .
cdr3_aa: CSARVQENQPQHF
cdr3_nt: TGCAGTGCTAGGGTTCAGGAAAATCAGCCCCAGCATTTT

j_call: TRBJ1-1
v_call: TRBV12-3/TRBV12-4
clone_size: many
d_call: .
cdr3_aa: CASSRFNEAFF
cdr3_nt: TGTGCCAGCAGCCGATTCAATGAAGCTTTCTTT

j_call: TRBJ2-3
v_call: TRBV6-1
clone_size: few
d_call: TRBD1
cdr3_aa: CASSVGQWMYF
cdr3_nt: TGTGCCAGCAGTGTGGGACAGTGGATGTATTTT

j_call: TRBJ2-3
v_call: TRBV5-1
clone_size: few
d_call: .
cdr3_aa: CASSPNTQYF
cdr3_nt: TGCGCCAGCAGCCCCAATACGCAGTATTTT

j_call: TRBJ2-2
v_call: TRBV4-2
clone_size: .
d_call: .
cdr3_aa: CAISPRGAGELFF
cdr3_nt: TGTGCCATCAGCCCCAGGGGAGCCGGGGAGCTGTTTTTT

j_call: TRBJ2-7
v_call: TRBV6-2/TRBV6-3
clone_size: few
d_call: TRBD1
cdr3_aa: CASSRTGNPYEQYF
cdr3_nt: TGTGCCAGCAGTCGGACAGGGAATCCCTACGAGCAGTACTTC

j_call: TRBJ1-4
v_call: TRBV3-1
clone_size: many
d_call: .
cdr3_aa: CASSQGRRGYNEKLFF
cdr3_nt: TGTGCCAGCAGCCAAGGGCGGCGGGGGTATAATGAAAAACTGTTTTTT

j_call: TRBJ2-3
v_call: TRBV29-1
clone_size: few
d_call: TRBD1
cdr3_aa: CSVEEKGQGVASTDTQYF
cdr3_nt: TGCAGCGTTGAAGAAAAAGGACAGGGAGTAGCTAGCACAGATACGCAGTATTTT

j_call: TRBJ1-5
v_call: TRBV5-1
clone_size: .
d_call: .
cdr3_aa: CASSPGEIGNQPQHF
cdr3_nt: TGCGCCAGCAGCCCGGGGGAAATCGGCAATCAGCCCCAGCATTTT

j_call: TRBJ1-1
v_call: TRBV29-1
clone_size: many
d_call: .
cdr3_aa: CSVEEGAFEAFF
cdr3_nt: TGCAGCGTTGAAGAGGGCGCCTTTGAAGCTTTCTTT

j_call: TRBJ1-2
v_call: TRBV5-1
clone_size: few
d_call: .
cdr3_aa: CASSLEQGQNYGYTF
cdr3_nt: TGCGCCAGCAGCTTGGAGCAGGGGCAAAACTATGGCTACACCTTC

j_call: TRBJ2-1
v_call: TRBV5-1
clone_size: .
d_call: TRBD2
cdr3_aa: CASSLTTSGGNNEQFF
cdr3_nt: TGCGCCAGCAGCTTGACGACTAGCGGGGGCAACAATGAGCAGTTCTTC

j_call: TRBJ2-1
v_call: TRBV9
clone_size: many
d_call: TRBD2
cdr3_aa: CASSPRTSGGAESYNEQFF
cdr3_nt: TGTGCCAGCAGCCCTCGGACTAGCGGGGGGGCCGAGTCCTACAATGAGCAGTTCTTC

j_call: TRBJ2-5
v_call: TRBV20-1
clone_size: .
d_call: .
cdr3_aa: CSALKEGETQYF
cdr3_nt: TGCAGTGCTCTCAAGGAGGGGGAGACCCAGTACTTC

j_call: TRBJ2-3
v_call: TRBV5-1
clone_size: .
d_call: .
cdr3_aa: CASSFSGPTDTQYF
cdr3_nt: TGCGCCAGCAGCTTTTCGGGTCCTACAGATACGCAGTATTTT

j_call: TRBJ1-6
v_call: TRBV27
clone_size: once
d_call: .
cdr3_aa: CASSSTLVYNSPLHF
cdr3_nt: TGTGCAAGCAGTTCGACGTTGGTTTATAATTCACCCCTCCACTTT

j_call: TRBJ2-5
v_call: TRBV5-6
clone_size: .
d_call: TRBD1
cdr3_aa: CASSRIDRDQETQYF
cdr3_nt: TGTGCCAGCAGCCGGATCGACAGGGACCAAGAGACCCAGTACTTC

j_call: TRBJ2-3
v_call: TRBV29-1
clone_size: .
d_call: .
cdr3_aa: CSVEETATDTQYF
cdr3_nt: TGCAGCGTTGAGGAGACAGCCACAGATACGCAGTATTTT

j_call: TRBJ2-1
v_call: TRBV11-2
clone_size: few
d_call: .
cdr3_aa: CASTAPTGEQFF
cdr3_nt: TGTGCCAGCACCGCTCCGACAGGAGAGCAGTTCTTC

j_call: TRBJ2-2
v_call: TRBV9
clone_size: .
d_call: .
cdr3_aa: CASSGGHVTGELFF
cdr3_nt: TGTGCCAGCAGCGGTGGACATGTCACCGGGGAGCTGTTTTTT

j_call: TRBJ1-6
v_call: TRBV3-1
clone_size: few
d_call: .
cdr3_aa: CASSSSGARRGGGYSPLHF
cdr3_nt: TGTGCCAGCAGCAGCTCAGGGGCCAGGCGAGGTGGAGGATATTCACCCCTCCACTTT

j_call: TRBJ1-2
v_call: TRBV7-9
clone_size: few
d_call: .
cdr3_aa: CASSLVGRHGYTF
cdr3_nt: TGTGCCAGCAGCTTAGTCGGCAGGCATGGCTACACCTTC

j_call: TRBJ2-5
v_call: TRBV4-1
clone_size: few
d_call: .
cdr3_aa: CASSQGDHGAQETQYF
cdr3_nt: TGCGCCAGCAGCCAAGGAGACCATGGGGCCCAAGAGACCCAGTACTTC

j_call: TRBJ2-7
v_call: TRBV20-1
clone_size: .
d_call: TRBD1
cdr3_aa: CSARVGTGGWEQYF
cdr3_nt: TGCAGTGCTAGAGTTGGGACAGGGGGCTGGGAGCAGTACTTC

j_call: TRBJ2-5
v_call: TRBV7-2
clone_size: .
d_call: TRBD2
cdr3_aa: CASSLGRTSGVETQYF
cdr3_nt: TGTGCCAGCAGCTTAGGAAGGACTAGCGGGGTAGAGACCCAGTACTTC

j_call: TRBJ2-1
v_call: TRBV5-5
clone_size: few
d_call: .
cdr3_aa: CASSFLPSWDNEQFF
cdr3_nt: TGTGCCAGCAGCTTTTTGCCTTCTTGGGACAATGAGCAGTTCTTC

j_call: TRBJ2-5
v_call: TRBV3-1
clone_size: .
d_call: TRBD2
cdr3_aa: CASSQTSGGAPETQYF
cdr3_nt: TGTGCCAGCAGCCAAACTAGCGGGGGGGCCCCAGAGACCCAGTACTTC

j_call: TRBJ1-1
v_call: TRBV29-1
clone_size: .
d_call: .
cdr3_aa: CSVEGPGVDTEAFF
cdr3_nt: TGCAGCGTGGAGGGGCCAGGGGTGGACACTGAAGCTTTCTTT

j_call: TRBJ2-7
v_call: TRBV11-1
clone_size: .
d_call: .
cdr3_aa: CASSFFEGPYEQYF
cdr3_nt: TGTGCCAGCAGCTTTTTTGAGGGGCCCTACGAGCAGTACTTC

j_call: TRBJ2-7
v_call: TRBV20-1
clone_size: few
d_call: TRBD1
cdr3_aa: CSARGQGAYEQYF
cdr3_nt: TGCAGTGCTAGAGGACAGGGGGCCTACGAGCAGTACTTC

j_call: TRBJ1-2
v_call: TRBV12-3/TRBV12-4
clone_size: few
d_call: .
cdr3_aa: CASSLTAGPNSDGYTF
cdr3_nt: TGTGCCAGCAGTTTAACGGCCGGACCAAACTCGGATGGCTACACCTTC

j_call: TRBJ1-5
v_call: TRBV7-2
clone_size: few
d_call: .
cdr3_aa: CASSLHSNQPQHF
cdr3_nt: TGTGCCAGCAGCTTGCATAGCAATCAGCCCCAGCATTTT

j_call: TRBJ2-5
v_call: TRBV12-3/TRBV12-4
clone_size: many
d_call: TRBD2
cdr3_aa: CASSLGGGVGSETQYF
cdr3_nt: TGTGCCAGCAGTTTAGGCGGGGGGGTCGGTTCGGAGACCCAGTACTTC

j_call: TRBJ1-5
v_call: TRBV20-1
clone_size: .
d_call: TRBD1
cdr3_aa: CSARAGGSNQPQHF
cdr3_nt: TGCAGTGCTAGGGCAGGGGGTAGCAATCAGCCCCAGCATTTT

j_call: TRBJ2-7
v_call: TRBV20-1
clone_size: few
d_call: TRBD1
cdr3_aa: CSANRGRSSYEQYF
cdr3_nt: TGCAGTGCAAACAGGGGCAGGAGCTCCTACGAGCAGTACTTC

j_call: TRBJ2-1
v_call: TRBV10-3
clone_size: few
d_call: TRBD2
cdr3_aa: CAISAGTSVYNEQFF
cdr3_nt: TGTGCCATCAGTGCCGGGACTAGCGTCTACAATGAGCAGTTCTTC